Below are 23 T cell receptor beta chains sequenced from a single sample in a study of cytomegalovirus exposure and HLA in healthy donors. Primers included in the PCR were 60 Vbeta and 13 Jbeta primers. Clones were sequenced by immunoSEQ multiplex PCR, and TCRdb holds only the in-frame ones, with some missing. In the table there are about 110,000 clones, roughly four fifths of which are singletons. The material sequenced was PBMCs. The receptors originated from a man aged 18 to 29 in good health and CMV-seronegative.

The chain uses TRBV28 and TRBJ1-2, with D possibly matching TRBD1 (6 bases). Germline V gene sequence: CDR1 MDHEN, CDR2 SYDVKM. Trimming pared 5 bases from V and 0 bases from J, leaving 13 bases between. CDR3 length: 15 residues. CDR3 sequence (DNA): TGTGCCAGCAGTACGAACAGGGTCGCTAACTATGGCTACACCTTC. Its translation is CASSTNRVANYGYTF.

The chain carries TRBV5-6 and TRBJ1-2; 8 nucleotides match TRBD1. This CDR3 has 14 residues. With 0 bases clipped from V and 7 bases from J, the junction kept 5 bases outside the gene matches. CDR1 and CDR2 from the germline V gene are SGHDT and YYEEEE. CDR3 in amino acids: CASSLVGQDFGYTF. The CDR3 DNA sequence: TGTGCCAGCAGCTTGGTGGGACAGGATTTTGGCTACACCTTC.

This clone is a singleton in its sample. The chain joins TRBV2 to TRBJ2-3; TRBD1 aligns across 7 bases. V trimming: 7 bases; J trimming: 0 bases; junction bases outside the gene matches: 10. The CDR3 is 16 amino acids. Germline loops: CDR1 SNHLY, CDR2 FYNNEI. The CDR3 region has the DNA TGTGCCAGCAAGGGTACAAGGACAGGAAGCACAGATACGCAGTATTTT. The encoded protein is CASKGTRTGSTDTQYF.

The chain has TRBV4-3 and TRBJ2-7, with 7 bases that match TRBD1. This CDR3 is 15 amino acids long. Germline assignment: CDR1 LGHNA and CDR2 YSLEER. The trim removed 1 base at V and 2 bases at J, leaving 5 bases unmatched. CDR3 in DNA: TGCGCCAGCAGCCAAGTCTCAGGGGGTGCCTACGAGCAGTACTTC. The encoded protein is CASSQVSGGAYEQYF.

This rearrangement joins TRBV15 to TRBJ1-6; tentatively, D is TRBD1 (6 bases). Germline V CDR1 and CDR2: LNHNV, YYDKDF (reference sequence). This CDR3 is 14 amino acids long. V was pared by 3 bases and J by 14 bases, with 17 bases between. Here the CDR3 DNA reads TGTGCCACCAGCAGGGGGGGGGCGGCCAGAGCCCTCCACTTT. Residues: CATSRGGAARALHF. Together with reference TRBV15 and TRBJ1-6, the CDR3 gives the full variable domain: DAMVIQNPRYQVTQFGKPVTLSCSQTLNHNVMYWYQQKSSQAPKLLFHYYDKDFNNEADTPDNFQSRRPNTSFCFLDIRSPGLGDTAMYLCATSRGGAARALHFGNGTRLTVT.

CDR3 DNA sequence: TGTGCCAGCAGCTCCGGACAGTGGGGCTCCTACGAGCAGTACTTC. This gives the protein CASSSGQWGSYEQYF. The rearrangement links TRBV11-2 to TRBJ2-7, with a possible D match to TRBD1 (6 bases). The CDR3 loop spans 15 amino acids. V was clipped by 4 bases and J by 0 bases, with 13 bases between them. Germline V lookup: CDR1 SGHAT, CDR2 FQNNGV.

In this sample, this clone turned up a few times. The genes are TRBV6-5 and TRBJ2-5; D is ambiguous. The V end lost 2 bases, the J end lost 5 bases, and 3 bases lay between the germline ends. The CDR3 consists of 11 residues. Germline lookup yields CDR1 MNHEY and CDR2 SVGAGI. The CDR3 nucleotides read TGTGCCAGCAGTTACGGCGAGACCCAGTACTTC. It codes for CASSYGETQYF.

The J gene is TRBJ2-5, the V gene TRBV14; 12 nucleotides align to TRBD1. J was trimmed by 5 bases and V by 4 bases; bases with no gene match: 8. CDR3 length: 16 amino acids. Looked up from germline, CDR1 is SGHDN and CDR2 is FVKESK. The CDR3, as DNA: TGTGCCAGCAGCCCCCGGGACAGGGGGCTTTGGGAGACCCAGTACTTC. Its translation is CASSPRDRGLWETQYF.

DNA of the CDR3: TGTGCCAGCAGCCCGACGGGGGGGGCGAATGAGCAGTTCTTC. Translating gives CASSPTGGANEQFF. This chain links TRBV5-4 with TRBJ2-1; 8 bases line up with TRBD2. The length of the CDR3 is 14 residues. V was clipped by 4 bases and J by 7 bases; unmatched bases: 7. Germline lookup yields CDR1 SGHNT and CDR2 YYREEE (reference sequence).

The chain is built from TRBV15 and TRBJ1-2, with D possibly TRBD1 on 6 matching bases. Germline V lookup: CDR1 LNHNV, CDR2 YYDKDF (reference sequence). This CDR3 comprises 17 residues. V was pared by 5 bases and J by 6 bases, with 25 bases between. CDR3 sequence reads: CATSGGGQGRVRHGYTF. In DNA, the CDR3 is TGTGCCACCAGCGGGGGGGGGCAGGGGAGAGTTCGGCATGGCTACACCTTC.

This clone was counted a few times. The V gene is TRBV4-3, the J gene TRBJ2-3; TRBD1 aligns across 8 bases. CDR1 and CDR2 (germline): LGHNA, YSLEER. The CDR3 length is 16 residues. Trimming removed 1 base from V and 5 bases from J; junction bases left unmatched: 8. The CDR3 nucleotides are TGCGCCAGCAGCCAAGGACAGGGGCGAAAGGGAGATACGCAGTATTTT. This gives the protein CASSQGQGRKGDTQYF.

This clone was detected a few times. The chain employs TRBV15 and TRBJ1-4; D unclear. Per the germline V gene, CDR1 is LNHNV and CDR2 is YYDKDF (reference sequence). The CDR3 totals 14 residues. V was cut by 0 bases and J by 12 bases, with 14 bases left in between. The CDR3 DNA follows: TGTGCCACCAGCAGAGAGGTCGGGGTTAGGGAACTGTTTTTT. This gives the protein CATSREVGVRELFF.

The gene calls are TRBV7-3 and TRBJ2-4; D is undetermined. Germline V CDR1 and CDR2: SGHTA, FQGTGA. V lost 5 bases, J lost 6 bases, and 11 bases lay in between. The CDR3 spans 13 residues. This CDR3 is CASSTGVGNIQYF. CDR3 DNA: TGTGCCAGCAGCACCGGAGTGGGAAACATTCAGTACTTC. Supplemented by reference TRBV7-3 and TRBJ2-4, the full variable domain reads GAGVSQTPSNKVTEKGKYVELRCDPISGHTALYWYRQSLGQGPEFLIYFQGTGAADDSGLPNDRFFAVRPEGSVSTLKIQRTERGDSAVYLCASSTGVGNIQYFGAGTRLSVL.

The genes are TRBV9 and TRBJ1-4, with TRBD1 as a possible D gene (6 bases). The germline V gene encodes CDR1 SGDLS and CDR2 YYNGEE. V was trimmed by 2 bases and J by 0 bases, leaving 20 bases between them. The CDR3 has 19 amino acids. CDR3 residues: CASSVPQGRRVATNEKLFF. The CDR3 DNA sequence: TGTGCCAGCAGCGTCCCTCAGGGGCGCAGGGTAGCAACTAATGAAAAACTGTTTTTT.

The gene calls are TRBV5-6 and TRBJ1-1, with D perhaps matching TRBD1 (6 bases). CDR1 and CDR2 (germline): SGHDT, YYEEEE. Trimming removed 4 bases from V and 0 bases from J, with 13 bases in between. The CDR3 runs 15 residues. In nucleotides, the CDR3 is TGTGCCAGCAGCCGATGGACAGTATTGAACACTGAAGCTTTCTTT. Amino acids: CASSRWTVLNTEAFF. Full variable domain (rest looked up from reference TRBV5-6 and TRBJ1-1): DAGVTQSPTHLIKTRGQQVTLRCSPKSGHDTVSWYQQALGQGPQFIFQYYEEEERQRGNFPDRFSGHQFPNYSSELNVNALLLGDSALYLCASSRWTVLNTEAFFGQGTRLTVV.

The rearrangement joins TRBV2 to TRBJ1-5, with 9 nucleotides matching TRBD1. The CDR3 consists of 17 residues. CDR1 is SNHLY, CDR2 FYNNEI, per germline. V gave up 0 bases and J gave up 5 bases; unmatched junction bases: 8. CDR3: CASSEATGQGIDQPQHF. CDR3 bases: TGTGCCAGCAGTGAAGCGACTGGACAGGGGATCGATCAGCCCCAGCATTTT.

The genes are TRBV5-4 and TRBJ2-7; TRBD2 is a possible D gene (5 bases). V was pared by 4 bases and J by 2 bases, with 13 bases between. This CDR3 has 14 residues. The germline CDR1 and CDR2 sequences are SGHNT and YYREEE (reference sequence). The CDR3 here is CASSVDPGTYEQYF. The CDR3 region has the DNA TGTGCCAGCAGCGTAGACCCCGGGACCTACGAGCAGTACTTC.

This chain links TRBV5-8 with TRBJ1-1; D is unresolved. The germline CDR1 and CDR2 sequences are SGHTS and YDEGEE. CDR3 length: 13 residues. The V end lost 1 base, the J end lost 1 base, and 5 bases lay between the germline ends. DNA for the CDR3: TGTGCCAGCAGCTTGTCCAGGAACACTGAAGCTTTCTTT. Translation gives CASSLSRNTEAFF.

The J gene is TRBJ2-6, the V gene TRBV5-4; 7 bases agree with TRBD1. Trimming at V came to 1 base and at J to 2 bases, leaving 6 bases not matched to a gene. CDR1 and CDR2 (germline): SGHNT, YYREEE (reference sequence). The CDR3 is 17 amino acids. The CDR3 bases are TGTGCCAGCAGCTTGAGACAGGGTAATCCTGGGGCCAACGTCCTGACTTTC. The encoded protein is CASSLRQGNPGANVLTF.

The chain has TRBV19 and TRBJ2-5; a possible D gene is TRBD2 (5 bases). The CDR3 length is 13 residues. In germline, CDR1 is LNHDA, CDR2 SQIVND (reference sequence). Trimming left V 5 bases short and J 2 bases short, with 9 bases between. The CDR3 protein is CASSGSGQETQYF. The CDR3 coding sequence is TGTGCCAGTAGTGGTTCGGGGCAAGAGACCCAGTACTTC.

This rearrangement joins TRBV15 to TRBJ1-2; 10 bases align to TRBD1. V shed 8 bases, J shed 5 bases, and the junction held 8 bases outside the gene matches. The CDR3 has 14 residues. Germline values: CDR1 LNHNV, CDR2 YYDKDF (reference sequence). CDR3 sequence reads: CATGTGVGGYGYTF. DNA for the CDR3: TGTGCCACCGGGACAGGGGTTGGGGGGTATGGCTACACCTTC.

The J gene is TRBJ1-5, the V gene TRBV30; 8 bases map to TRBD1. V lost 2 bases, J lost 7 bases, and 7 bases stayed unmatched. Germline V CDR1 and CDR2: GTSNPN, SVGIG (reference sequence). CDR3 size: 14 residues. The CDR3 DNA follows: TGTGCCTGGAGTAACACAGGGGGTGGACAGCCCCAGCATTTT. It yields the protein CAWSNTGGGQPQHF. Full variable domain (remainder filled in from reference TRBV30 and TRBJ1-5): SQTIHQWPATLVQPVGSPLSLECTVEGTSNPNLYWYRQAAGRGLQLLFYSVGIGQISSEVPQNLSASRPQDRQFILSSKKLLLSDSGFYLCAWSNTGGGQPQHFGDGTRLSIL.

CDR3 DNA: TGTGCCAGTAGCCGGGGCAGGGAGGTCACCGGGGAGCTGTTTTTT. The encoded protein is CASSRGREVTGELFF. The rearrangement joins TRBV19 to TRBJ2-2; D may be TRBD2 (6 bases). This CDR3 has 15 residues. Germline CDR1 is LNHDA and CDR2 is SQIVND (reference sequence). V dropped 6 bases and J dropped 4 bases, with 15 bases sitting between them.